The 19 T cell receptor beta chains below come from one sample, sequenced in a study of cytomegalovirus exposure and HLA in healthy donors. Assay: immunoSEQ multiplex PCR; the TCRdb copy retains only in-frame clones and omits some. The table has 150,000 or so clones, approximately 94% seen once. What was sequenced was PBMCs. The receptors originated from a man between 18 and 29 years old in good health and CMV-seropositive.

The V call is TRBV4-1, the J call TRBJ2-1; tentative D call: TRBD1 (5 bases). The germline V gene has CDR1 MGHRA and CDR2 YSYEKL. Trimming stripped 0 bases from V and 0 bases from J, with 9 bases between. The CDR3 has 16 residues. CDR3 sequence reads: CASSQEDSSSYNEQFF. The DNA of the CDR3 is TGCGCCAGCAGCCAAGAAGACAGCAGCTCCTACAATGAGCAGTTCTTC.

This clone was counted once. This rearrangement joins TRBV6-5 to TRBJ2-1; D is perhaps TRBD1 (6 bases). Trimming removed 7 bases from V and 4 bases from J, with 17 bases in between. The germline CDR1 and CDR2 sequences are MNHEY and SVGAGI. The CDR3 has 15 amino acids. The CDR3 here is CASTTTGLRYNEQFF. For the CDR3, the DNA is TGTGCCAGCACGACAACAGGGTTGAGATACAATGAGCAGTTCTTC.

The rearrangement joins TRBV2 to TRBJ2-3; TRBD2 matches at 9 bases. This CDR3 is built from 14 residues. Germline CDR1 reads SNHLY; CDR2 reads FYNNEI. Trimming at V came to 7 bases and at J to 6 bases, leaving 8 bases not matched to a gene. The CDR3 DNA sequence: TGTGCCAGCATTCGCGGGAGGGCCGCCGATACGCAGTATTTT. Encoded protein: CASIRGRAADTQYF.

The chain joins TRBV5-6 to TRBJ1-2, with TRBD1 as a possible D gene (6 bases). The CDR3 runs to 14 residues. CDR1 is SGHDT, CDR2 YYEEEE, per germline. With 2 bases removed from V and 7 bases from J, the gap between germline ends came to 15 bases. CDR3 amino acids: CASSFGGPGSGYTF. CDR3 coding DNA: TGTGCCAGCAGCTTCGGGGGGCCGGGGAGTGGCTACACCTTC.

In its sample, this clone was seen once. The V and J genes are TRBV4-2 and TRBJ2-6; possible D gene TRBD1, 5 bases. Germline V gene lookup returns CDR1 LGHNA and CDR2 YNFKEQ. CDR3 length equals 18 residues. The V end was cut by 5 bases, the J end by 0 bases, with 17 bases between. In nucleotides, the CDR3 is TGTGCCAGCAGCAGACAGACCGGTTCGAGCTCTGGGGCCAACGTCCTGACTTTC. Protein: CASSRQTGSSSGANVLTF.

This chain joins TRBV7-6 and TRBJ2-7; 13 bases fit TRBD2. The germline CDR1 and CDR2 sequences are SGHVS and FNYEAQ. The CDR3 has 14 amino acids. With 5 bases clipped from V and 6 bases from J, the junction kept 4 bases outside the gene matches. CDR3 coding DNA: TGTGCCAGCAGCAGACTAGCGGGAGGACTCGAGCAGTACTTC. Translation gives CASSRLAGGLEQYF.

The rearrangement links TRBV15 to TRBJ2-1; 9 bases align to TRBD1. The CDR3 is made up of 15 amino acids. V lost 4 bases, J lost 6 bases, and 7 bases stayed unmatched. The germline V gene has CDR1 LNHNV and CDR2 YYDKDF (reference sequence). The CDR3 nucleotides read TGTGCCACCAGCACTGGACAGGGGATCACCAATGAGCAGTTCTTC. Translated: CATSTGQGITNEQFF. The variable domain in full, with the rest retrieved from reference TRBV15 and TRBJ2-1, is DAMVIQNPRYQVTQFGKPVTLSCSQTLNHNVMYWYQQKSSQAPKLLFHYYDKDFNNEADTPDNFQSRRPNTSFCFLDIRSPGLGDTAMYLCATSTGQGITNEQFFGPGTRLTVL.

V and J are TRBV15 and TRBJ1-3; 7 positions agree with TRBD1. V was pared by 1 base and J by 9 bases, with 3 bases of the junction left unmatched. CDR1 and CDR2 (germline): LNHNV, YYDKDF (reference sequence). CDR3 length: 13 amino acids. CDR3: CATSRARGATIYF. CDR3 nucleotide sequence: TGTGCCACCAGCAGAGCCAGGGGGGCCACCATATATTTT.

The chain combines TRBV5-1 with TRBJ1-6; no reliable D call. The CDR3 sequence is 14 residues long. Germline CDR1 SGHRS, CDR2 YFSETQ. Trimming cost V 0 bases and J 9 bases, with 10 bases left between them. CDR3 nucleotide sequence: TGCGCCAGCAGCTTGGCTGGCGGTACTTCACCCCTCCACTTT. Protein product: CASSLAGGTSPLHF.

The rearrangement joins TRBV4-2 to TRBJ2-7; TRBD2 agrees at 11 bases. The V gene's germline CDR1 is LGHNA and CDR2 YNFKEQ. This CDR3 spans 17 amino acids. V lost 3 bases, J lost 4 bases, and 11 bases stayed unmatched. CDR3 in amino acids: CASSHGSTSGSLYEQYF. Here the CDR3 DNA reads TGTGCCAGCAGCCATGGCAGCACTAGCGGGAGTTTATACGAGCAGTACTTC.

DNA for the CDR3: TGTGCCAGCAGCCAAGATGTGGGCCCCACCGGGGAGCTGTTTTTT. Its translation is CASSQDVGPTGELFF. J is TRBJ2-2 and V is TRBV4-2, with D unclear. The germline CDR1 and CDR2 sequences are LGHNA and YNFKEQ. V gave up 0 bases and J gave up 4 bases, with 9 bases separating them. The CDR3 covers 15 residues.

The rearrangement uses TRBV28 and TRBJ1-4; 8 bases are shared with TRBD1. The germline V gene has CDR1 MDHEN and CDR2 SYDVKM. After removal of 7 bases from V and 8 bases from J, the junction contained 3 bases not matched to a gene. The CDR3 is 12 amino acids. This CDR3 is CASIDRGEKLFF. The CDR3 region has the DNA TGTGCCAGCATAGACAGGGGAGAAAAACTGTTTTTT.

This chain joins TRBV7-9 and TRBJ2-2; the match to TRBD2 covers 11 bases. J gave up 1 base and V 5 bases, and 0 bases lay outside the gene matches. Germline assignment: CDR1 SEHNR and CDR2 FQNEAQ (reference sequence). This CDR3 is built from 15 residues. This CDR3 is CASSGTSGNTGELFF. CDR3 nucleotide sequence: TGTGCCAGCAGCGGGACTAGCGGGAACACCGGGGAGCTGTTTTTT.

The rearrangement links TRBV11-1 to TRBJ2-7; no clear D gene. Germline CDR1 is SGHAT and CDR2 is FQDESV (reference sequence). The V and J ends lost 2 bases and 3 bases respectively, with 11 bases between them. The CDR3 runs to 14 residues. CDR3 sequence: CASSLSPEDYEQYF. The DNA for the CDR3 is TGTGCCAGCAGCTTAAGCCCAGAGGACTACGAGCAGTACTTC.

The chain recombines TRBV29-1 with TRBJ2-1, with 7 bases aligning to TRBD1. After removal of 5 bases from V and 8 bases from J, the junction contained 9 bases not matched to a gene. Germline CDR1 SQVTM, CDR2 ANQGSEA. The CDR3 runs 13 residues. Here the CDR3 DNA reads TGCAGCGTTCCGAGGACGGGACAGTATGAGCAGTTCTTC. Its translation is CSVPRTGQYEQFF.

V is TRBV9 and J is TRBJ1-1; a possible D gene is TRBD1 (6 bases). CDR3 length: 16 amino acids. CDR1 and CDR2 (germline): SGDLS, YYNGEE. Trimming removed 0 bases at V and 0 bases at J, with 12 bases between. The CDR3 sequence: CASSVGVGGVNTEAFF. The CDR3 DNA reads TGTGCCAGCAGCGTAGGAGTAGGGGGAGTGAACACTGAAGCTTTCTTT.

The chain is built from TRBV7-9 and TRBJ2-3; TRBD2 aligns across 8 bases. Per germline, CDR1 SEHNR and CDR2 FQNEAQ (reference sequence). V shed 7 bases and J 1 base; nucleotides not matched to a gene: 13. The CDR3 spans 17 residues. The CDR3 sequence: CASNRVVAGIGTDTQYF. As DNA, the CDR3 is TGTGCCAGCAACCGGGTGGTAGCGGGAATCGGCACAGATACGCAGTATTTT. The variable domain in full, completed from reference TRBV7-9 and TRBJ2-3, reads DTGVSQNPRHKITKRGQNVTFRCDPISEHNRLYWYRQTLGQGPEFLTYFQNEAQLEKSRLLSDRFSAERPKGSFSTLEIQRTEQGDSAMYLCASNRVVAGIGTDTQYFGPGTRLTVL.

The chain couples TRBV7-6 to TRBJ1-4; D is perhaps TRBD1 (5 bases). This CDR3 is built from 14 residues. Germline V gene sequence: CDR1 SGHVS, CDR2 FNYEAQ. Trimming removed 5 bases from V and 6 bases from J, with 13 bases in between. Here the CDR3 DNA reads TGTGCCAGCAGCACTAGCCCGGGGGATGAAAAACTGTTTTTT. Its translation is CASSTSPGDEKLFF.

The DNA of the CDR3 is TGTGCCAGCAGTTTAGGGACTAGCGGAGCCTACGAGCAGTACTTC. This codes for CASSLGTSGAYEQYF. V gene TRBV27 combines with J gene TRBJ2-7; 11 bases agree with TRBD2. V shed 2 bases, J shed 2 bases, and the junction held 2 bases outside the gene matches. Germline values: CDR1 MNHEY, CDR2 SMNVEV (reference sequence). The CDR3 covers 15 residues.